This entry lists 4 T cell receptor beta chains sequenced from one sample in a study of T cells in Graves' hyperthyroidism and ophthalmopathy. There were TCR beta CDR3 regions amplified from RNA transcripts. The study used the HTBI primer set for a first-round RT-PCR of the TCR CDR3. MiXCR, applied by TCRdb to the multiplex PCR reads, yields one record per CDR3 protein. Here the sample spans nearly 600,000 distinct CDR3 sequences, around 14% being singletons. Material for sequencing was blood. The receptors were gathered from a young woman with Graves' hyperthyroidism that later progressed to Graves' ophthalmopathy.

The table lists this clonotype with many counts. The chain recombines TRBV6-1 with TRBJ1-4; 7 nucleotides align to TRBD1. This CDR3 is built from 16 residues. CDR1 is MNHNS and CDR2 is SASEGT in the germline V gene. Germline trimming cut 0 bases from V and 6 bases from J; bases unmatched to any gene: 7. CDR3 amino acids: CASSEAFGQEDEKLFF. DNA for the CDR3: TGTGCCAGCAGTGAAGCGTTTGGACAGGAAGATGAAAAACTGTTTTTT.

The CDR3 DNA is TGTGCCAGCGAGGGCCCCAGCACAGATACGCAGTATTTT. Residues: CASEGPSTDTQYF. The chain combines TRBV11-2 with TRBJ2-3, with TRBD2 as a possible D gene (5 bases). The V end was cut by 8 bases, the J end by 0 bases, with 9 bases between. CDR1 and CDR2 from the germline V gene are SGHAT and FQNNGV. This CDR3 contains 13 residues.

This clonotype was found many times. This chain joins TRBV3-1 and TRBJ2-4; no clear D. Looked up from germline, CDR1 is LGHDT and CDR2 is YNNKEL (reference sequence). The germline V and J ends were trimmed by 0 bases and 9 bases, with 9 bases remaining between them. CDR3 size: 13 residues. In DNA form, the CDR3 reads TGTGCCAGCAGCCAAGATACAGTGGGCATTCAGTACTTC. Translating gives CASSQDTVGIQYF.

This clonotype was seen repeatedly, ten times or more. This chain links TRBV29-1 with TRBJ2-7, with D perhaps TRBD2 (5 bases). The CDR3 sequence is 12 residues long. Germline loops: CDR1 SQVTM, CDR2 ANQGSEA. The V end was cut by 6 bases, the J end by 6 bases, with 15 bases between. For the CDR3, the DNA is TGCAGCGTGGGAGATGGTGTGAGCGAGCAGTACTTC. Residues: CSVGDGVSEQYF.